These 10 T cell receptor beta chains share one sample of origin, sequenced in a study of graft-versus-host responses after intestinal transplantation. These receptors have no known antigen. The assay was immunoSEQ multiplex PCR, and TCRdb's table has in-frame clones only and misses some. The table lists 80,000 to 100,000 clones, roughly 90% of them singletons. Sequencing was performed on unstimulated CD4+ T cells sorted from spleen or lymph node cells, taken before intestinal transplant. These receptors came from a human donor who received an intestinal transplant.

The rearrangement uses TRBV6-1 and TRBJ1-6; weak D call: TRBD1 (6 bases). The CDR3 consists of 14 residues. Germline V gives CDR1 MNHNS, CDR2 SASEGT. V was clipped by 6 bases and J by 7 bases, with 13 bases between them. CDR3 region: CASRQGLRNSPLHF. Here the CDR3 DNA reads TGTGCCAGCAGACAGGGCCTTCGAAATTCACCCCTCCACTTT.

The J gene is TRBJ2-7, the V gene TRBV10-2; TRBD1 aligns across 7 bases. V shed 4 bases and J 0 bases; nucleotides not matched to a gene: 6. CDR1 and CDR2 from the germline V gene are WSHSY and SAAADI. The CDR3 runs 15 residues. The CDR3 is CASSARTGNSYEQYF. The CDR3 coding sequence is TGCGCCAGCAGTGCAAGGACAGGAAACTCCTACGAGCAGTACTTC.

CDR3 sequence reads: CATSGHSHTGELFF. CDR3 sequence (DNA): TGTGCCACCTCGGGTCATTCACACACCGGGGAGCTGTTTTTT. The chain is built from TRBV21-1 and TRBJ2-2; no DNA check was done on the table's D call, TRBD2. TRBV21-1 is given as a pseudogene. This CDR3 region has 14 residues.

The chain carries TRBV6-6 and TRBJ1-5; 12 positions match TRBD1. The V gene's germline CDR1 is MNHNY and CDR2 SVGAGI (reference sequence). This CDR3 has 16 residues. V was pared by 7 bases and J by 3 bases, with 7 bases of the junction left unmatched. For the CDR3, the DNA is TGTGCCAGCACTGACTCGGGACAGGGGGCCAATCAGCCCCAGCATTTT. Protein sequence: CASTDSGQGANQPQHF.

The chain uses TRBV20-1 and TRBJ2-5; 7 bases map to TRBD2. CDR1 DFQATT and CDR2 SNEGSKA come from the germline V gene (reference sequence). The CDR3 is 11 residues long. J was trimmed by 5 bases and V by 3 bases; bases with no gene match: 0. CDR3 amino acids: CSARGGETQYF. In DNA, the CDR3 is TGCAGTGCTAGGGGGGGGGAGACCCAGTACTTC.

The chain joins TRBV7-6 to TRBJ1-1; D is perhaps TRBD1 (6 bases). Germline V CDR1 and CDR2: SGHVS, FNYEAQ. Trimming shortened V by 5 bases and J by 12 bases, and 16 bases separated the two germline ends. The length of the CDR3 is 12 residues. The CDR3 loop reads CASSTMDSQTFF. The CDR3 bases are TGTGCCAGCAGCACGATGGACAGCCAGACTTTCTTT.

V and J are TRBV5-4 and TRBJ1-5; D is possibly TRBD1 (6 bases). The CDR3 is 16 amino acids. The V end was cut by 2 bases, the J end by 2 bases, with 14 bases between. The germline gives CDR1 SGHNT, CDR2 YYREEE (reference sequence). CDR3 DNA sequence: TGTGCCAGCAGCTTAGGGGGGGCGATGGGCAATCAGCCCCAGCATTTT. It yields the protein CASSLGGAMGNQPQHF.

The chain recombines TRBV7-3 with TRBJ2-7; 8 bases map to TRBD2. The ends lost 5 bases at V and 11 bases at J; junction bases unmatched: 11. CDR1 SGHTA and CDR2 FQGTGA come from the germline V gene. This CDR3 has 13 residues. CDR3 loop: CASSTAGGQEEYF. DNA for the CDR3: TGTGCCAGCAGCACCGCGGGGGGTCAAGAGGAGTACTTC.

The chain joins TRBV9 to TRBJ2-4; 10 nucleotides match TRBD1. The CDR3 loop spans 17 amino acids. V trimming: 0 bases; J trimming: 1 base; junction bases outside the gene matches: 4. Germline-derived CDR1 and CDR2 are SGDLS and YYNGEE. The CDR3 DNA sequence: TGTGCCAGCAGCGTAGCCGGGACAGGGGAGGCCAAAAACATTCAGTACTTC. Protein: CASSVAGTGEAKNIQYF. Using reference TRBV9 and TRBJ2-4 for the parts outside the CDR3, the full variable domain is DSGVTQTPKHLITATGQRVTLRCSPRSGDLSVYWYQQSLDQGLQFLIQYYNGEERAKGNILERFSAQQFPDLHSELNLSSLELGDSALYFCASSVAGTGEAKNIQYFGAGTRLSVL.

The chain uses TRBV2 and TRBJ2-2; TRBD2 aligns across 8 bases. The germline V gene has CDR1 SNHLY and CDR2 FYNNEI. This CDR3 is built from 14 residues. The V and J ends lost 6 bases and 6 bases, in that order; junction bases with no gene match: 6. For the CDR3, the DNA is TGTGCCAGCAGGGGGGGACTAGGCGCCGGGGAGCTGTTTTTT. Translating gives CASRGGLGAGELFF. The entire variable domain, with the rest obtained from reference TRBV2 and TRBJ2-2, is as follows: EPEVTQTPSHQVTQMGQEVILRCVPISNHLYFYWYRQILGQKVEFLVSFYNNEISEKSEIFDDQFSVERPDGSNFTLKIRSTKLEDSAMYFCASRGGLGAGELFFGEGSRLTVL.